These 29 T cell receptor beta chains came from one sample sequenced in a study of T cell changes during pregnancy in multiple sclerosis. Sequencing used immunoSEQ multiplex PCR; TCRdb keeps in-frame clones, though not all of them. Altogether around 70,000 clones are present, about nine tenths being singletons, with the ten largest covering approximately 2%. The source was peripheral blood, collected in the second trimester of pregnancy. These receptors all stem from a female donor with multiple sclerosis, enrolled in a pregnancy study.

The rearrangement uses TRBV5-6 and TRBJ2-2, with 13 bases identical to TRBD2. The CDR3 extends over 16 amino acids. Trimming removed 4 bases from V and 4 bases from J; junction bases left unmatched: 4. Germline lookup yields CDR1 SGHDT and CDR2 YYEEEE. CDR3 amino acids: CASSRTSGRPTGELFF. CDR3 DNA sequence: TGTGCCAGCAGCAGGACTAGCGGGAGACCCACCGGGGAGCTGTTTTTT.

The chain combines TRBV5-1 with TRBJ2-5; 7 bases fit TRBD1. V lost 1 base, J lost 4 bases, and 10 bases stayed unmatched. Germline loops: CDR1 SGHRS, CDR2 YFSETQ. CDR3 length: 16 amino acids. The CDR3 sequence: CASSLTGVRGIETQYF. The CDR3 DNA follows: TGCGCCAGCAGCTTGACAGGGGTGAGGGGAATAGAGACCCAGTACTTC.

The chain has TRBV10-3 and TRBJ2-2, with 9 nucleotides matching TRBD2. Germline lookup yields CDR1 ENHRY and CDR2 SYGVKD. After removal of 6 bases from V and 3 bases from J, the junction contained 5 bases not matched to a gene. This CDR3 is built from 15 residues. For the CDR3, the DNA is TGTGCCATCAGGGCGGGAGGGCTGGACACCGGGGAGCTGTTTTTT. Translating it yields CAIRAGGLDTGELFF.

For this clone: The conserved closing phenylalanine or tryptophan is absent in this CDR3, likely reflecting a read error. Because the CDR3's place on the DNA is in doubt, the DNA is left out and the CDR3 is given as listed by TCRdb. The genes are TRBV6-4 and TRBJ1-4. CDR1 and CDR2 (germline): MRHNA, SNTAGT. The CDR3 length is 9 residues, termini included. The CDR3 reads CARGRDRTG.

The chain combines TRBV6-5 with TRBJ1-6, with D unclear. The V gene's germline CDR1 is MNHEY and CDR2 SVGAGI. The germline V and J ends were trimmed by 6 bases and 6 bases, with 9 bases remaining between them. The length of the CDR3 is 13 residues. CDR3 loop: CASSYLINSPLHF. In DNA form, the CDR3 reads TGTGCCAGCAGCTATTTGATTAATTCACCCCTCCACTTT.

The chain combines TRBV27 with TRBJ2-3; 8 bases line up with TRBD2. The V segment lost 5 bases and the J segment 1 base; nucleotides outside the gene matches: 14. Per the germline V gene, CDR1 is MNHEY and CDR2 is SMNVEV (reference sequence). CDR3 length: 18 residues. This chain's CDR3 is CASSKGLVRAHRTDTQYF. In nucleotides, the CDR3 is TGTGCCAGCAGTAAGGGACTAGTTCGTGCTCATCGCACAGATACGCAGTATTTT.

V is TRBV19 and J is TRBJ1-3, with 9 bases aligning to TRBD1. The CDR3 spans 16 residues. Germline-derived CDR1 and CDR2 are LNHDA and SQIVND (reference sequence). The junction had 6 bases not matched to a gene; V was cut back by 6 bases and J by 0 bases. CDR3 sequence reads: CASSLTGGDSGNTIYF. The CDR3 DNA reads as TGTGCCAGTAGCCTCACAGGGGGCGACTCTGGAAACACCATATATTTT.

The rearrangement links TRBV29-1 to TRBJ1-2; weak D call: TRBD1 (5 bases). Trimming pared 8 bases from V and 8 bases from J, leaving 18 bases between. Germline CDR1 and CDR2: SQVTM and ANQGSEA. The CDR3 length is 12 residues. Here the CDR3 reads CSPGALRDGYTF. The DNA of the CDR3 is TGCAGCCCGGGAGCCCTAAGGGACGGCTACACCTTC.

The V and J genes are TRBV7-3 and TRBJ2-1; possible D gene TRBD2, 5 bases. This CDR3 is built from 13 residues. The germline V and J ends were trimmed by 5 bases and 7 bases, with 12 bases remaining between them. Germline V gives CDR1 SGHTA, CDR2 FQGTGA. CDR3 sequence: CASSPSSDNEQFF. The CDR3 DNA reads TGTGCCAGCAGCCCTAGTAGCGATAATGAGCAGTTCTTC.

This chain joins TRBV7-2 and TRBJ2-7; D gene unclear. Trimming shortened V by 5 bases and J by 1 base, and 3 bases separated the two germline ends. This CDR3 comprises 11 residues. CDR1 and CDR2 from the germline V gene are SGHTA and FQGNSA. The CDR3 DNA follows: TGTGCCAGCAGCCGTTCCTACGAGCAGTACTTC. This sequence encodes CASSRSYEQYF.

This sequence joins TRBV5-4 and TRBJ1-1, with D perhaps TRBD1 (5 bases). This CDR3 spans 16 amino acids. The V end lost 0 bases, the J end lost 1 base, and 13 bases lay between the germline ends. CDR1 and CDR2 from the germline V gene are SGHNT and YYREEE (reference sequence). For the CDR3, the DNA is TGTGCCAGCAGCTTGGAAAGCACAGGACCGAACACTGAAGCTTTCTTT. Amino acid sequence: CASSLESTGPNTEAFF.

The V and J genes are TRBV19 and TRBJ2-3; TRBD1 matches 7 bases. The CDR3 loop spans 19 amino acids. The junction had 23 bases not matched to a gene; V was cut back by 4 bases and J by 7 bases. The germline gives CDR1 LNHDA, CDR2 SQIVND (reference sequence). CDR3 loop: CASSKPPGTVFITSNTQYF. CDR3 nucleotide sequence: TGTGCCAGTAGTAAACCACCCGGGACAGTCTTCATCACGTCAAATACGCAGTATTTT.

The gene calls are TRBV29-1 and TRBJ2-3; 10 nucleotides agree with TRBD2. V trimming: 6 bases; J trimming: 2 bases; junction bases outside the gene matches: 11. The germline CDR1 and CDR2 sequences are SQVTM and ANQGSEA. The CDR3 has 16 residues. As DNA, the CDR3 is TGCAGCGTCGGTCGTCTAGCGGGGGAGATCACAGATACGCAGTATTTT. This translates into CSVGRLAGEITDTQYF.

The chain combines TRBV9 with TRBJ2-7; 11 nucleotides line up with TRBD1. V was clipped by 0 bases and J by 2 bases; unmatched bases: 4. There are 16 residues in the CDR3. Germline V gene lookup returns CDR1 SGDLS and CDR2 YYNGEE. This CDR3 is CASSVDPGQGAYEQYF. The CDR3 coding sequence is TGTGCCAGCAGCGTAGATCCGGGACAGGGGGCCTACGAGCAGTACTTC.

The chain employs TRBV29-1 and TRBJ2-7; 9 nucleotides align to TRBD2. Germline CDR1 is SQVTM and CDR2 is ANQGSEA. J lost 2 bases, V lost 6 bases, and 8 bases had no gene match. The CDR3 is 14 residues long. CDR3 region: CSVETTSGPYEQYF. The CDR3 DNA reads TGCAGCGTAGAAACGACTAGCGGCCCCTACGAGCAGTACTTC.

J is TRBJ2-3 and V is TRBV5-1; TRBD2 agrees at 14 bases. In germline, CDR1 is SGHRS, CDR2 YFSETQ. V was pared by 2 bases and J by 2 bases, with 4 bases of the junction left unmatched. The CDR3 contains 17 residues. The CDR3 DNA sequence: TGCGCCAGCAGCTTCCCGGGACTAGCGGGGGTCACAGATACGCAGTATTTT. Translated: CASSFPGLAGVTDTQYF.

The sample holds one count of this clone. V usage is TRBV19 and J usage is TRBJ1-4; weak D call: TRBD1 (6 bases). Germline values: CDR1 LNHDA, CDR2 SQIVND (reference sequence). The CDR3 spans 15 residues. The V end lost 4 bases, the J end lost 0 bases, and 9 bases lay between the germline ends. The CDR3 DNA sequence: TGTGCCAGTAGTACCAGGGGAACAACTAATGAAAAACTGTTTTTT. This translates into CASSTRGTTNEKLFF.

The chain is built from TRBV9 and TRBJ1-1, with D hard to call. The germline V gene has CDR1 SGDLS and CDR2 YYNGEE. Trimming stripped 0 bases from V and 1 base from J, with 10 bases between. The CDR3 is made up of 15 amino acids. DNA for the CDR3: TGTGCCAGCAGCGTAGCAGACACGCCGAACACTGAAGCTTTCTTT. It yields the protein CASSVADTPNTEAFF.

The chain recombines TRBV28 with TRBJ1-5; D gene uncertain. CDR3 length: 12 residues. Germline lookup yields CDR1 MDHEN and CDR2 SYDVKM. Trimming shortened V by 5 bases and J by 10 bases, and 12 bases separated the two germline ends. Written as DNA, the CDR3 is TGTGCCAGCAGTGTCCAGTTGCAACCCCAGCATTTT. Residues: CASSVQLQPQHF. Full variable domain (outside the CDR3, taken from reference TRBV28 and TRBJ1-5): DVKVTQSSRYLVKRTGEKVFLECVQDMDHENMFWYRQDPGLGLRLIYFSYDVKMKEKGDIPEGYSVSREKKERFSLILESASTNQTSMYLCASSVQLQPQHFGDGTRLSIL.

This clone was found once. The chain links TRBV10-1 to TRBJ2-5; 7 positions agree with TRBD2. This CDR3 has 15 amino acids. Germline CDR1 is WNHNN and CDR2 is SYGVQD (reference sequence). V shed 6 bases, J shed 4 bases, and the junction held 11 bases outside the gene matches. As DNA, the CDR3 is TGCGCCAGCAGAGCGGGGCCACCTCGTCGAGAGACCCAGTACTTC. Translation gives CASRAGPPRRETQYF.

The chain joins TRBV27 to TRBJ1-6; D call uncertain. This CDR3 has 16 residues. Germline lookup yields CDR1 MNHEY and CDR2 SMNVEV (reference sequence). Trimming removed 5 bases at V and 8 bases at J, with 19 bases between. The chain's CDR3 is CASSPDPRYRDSPLHF. CDR3 in DNA: TGTGCCAGCAGTCCCGACCCCCGTTACAGAGATTCACCCCTCCACTTT.

The CDR3 DNA reads as TGTGCCAGCAGGAGACAGGGAAGTAACACCGGGGAGCTGTTTTTT. Its translation: CASRRQGSNTGELFF. The V call is TRBV6-5, the J call TRBJ2-2; the match to TRBD1 covers 7 bases. The CDR3 runs to 15 residues. V shed 6 bases, J shed 2 bases, and the junction held 6 bases outside the gene matches. The V gene's germline CDR1 is MNHEY and CDR2 SVGAGI.

With regard to this clone: At one end, the junction sequence differs from germline, possibly due to a read error. The chain employs TRBV5-5 and TRBJ1-5; the D gene is possibly TRBD1 (5 bases). This CDR3 has 13 residues. The germline V gene has CDR1 SGHKS and CDR2 YYEKEE (reference sequence). CDR3: CASSSDINRPQHF. The CDR3 DNA reads as TGTGCCAGCAGCTCGGACATAAATCGGCCCCAGCATTTT.

The V and J genes are TRBV29-1 and TRBJ1-1; TRBD1 might be the D (5 bases). From germline, CDR1 is SQVTM and CDR2 ANQGSEA. Trimming stripped 0 bases from V and 4 bases from J, with 12 bases between. The CDR3 has 14 residues. CDR3 loop: CSVEEGGSGTEAFF. CDR3 DNA: TGCAGCGTTGAAGAGGGGGGGTCGGGCACTGAAGCTTTCTTT.

This clone appeared once. Within the sample, other DNA sequences also encode this same CDR3. The chain employs TRBV11-2 and TRBJ1-2; TRBD1 matches 7 bases. The junction had 9 bases not matched to a gene; V was cut back by 5 bases and J by 3 bases. Germline V gene sequence: CDR1 SGHAT, CDR2 FQNNGV. The CDR3 is 15 residues long. Written as DNA, the CDR3 is TGTGCCAGCAGCGGGGGACAGCCCGGGGACTATGGCTACACCTTC. Protein product: CASSGGQPGDYGYTF. Together with reference TRBV11-2 and TRBJ1-2, the CDR3 gives the full variable domain: EAGVAQSPRYKIIEKRQSVAFWCNPISGHATLYWYQQILGQGPKLLIQFQNNGVVDDSQLPKDRFSAERLKGVDSTLKIQPAKLEDSAVYLCASSGGQPGDYGYTFGSGTRLTVV.

This clone was seen just once. The V and J genes are TRBV7-8 and TRBJ2-5; TRBD1 might be the D (6 bases). The CDR3 sequence is 16 residues long. The ends were cut back, 2 bases at V and 0 bases at J, with 13 bases in the middle. Germline V gives CDR1 SGHVS, CDR2 FQNEAQ. The CDR3 nucleotides read TGTGCCAGCAGCTTATGGGACATCTACGACCAAGAGACCCAGTACTTC. It encodes CASSLWDIYDQETQYF.

The V call is TRBV5-4, the J call TRBJ2-7; 15 bases are a match to TRBD2. Germline V CDR1 and CDR2: SGHNT, YYREEE (reference sequence). Trimming at V came to 0 bases and at J to 7 bases, leaving 11 bases not matched to a gene. The CDR3 totals 18 residues. CDR3 coding DNA: TGTGCCAGCAGCTTGGACGGACTAGCGGGGGGGCTTTATGGAGAGCAGTACTTC. Translated: CASSLDGLAGGLYGEQYF.

The chain combines TRBV6-6 with TRBJ1-5; D remains unclear. Trimming pared 5 bases from V and 2 bases from J, leaving 16 bases between. The CDR3 length is 16 residues. Germline values: CDR1 MNHNY, CDR2 SVGAGI (reference sequence). In nucleotides, the CDR3 is TGTGCCAGCAGTATAACGGGGTTCGGGGGCAATCAGCCCCAGCATTTT. Translated: CASSITGFGGNQPQHF.

The CDR3 nucleotides are TGTGCCAGCAGTTTAATCGGGACAGCTACCTCCTACGAGCAGTACTTC. The encoded protein is CASSLIGTATSYEQYF. This rearrangement joins TRBV28 to TRBJ2-7, with 7 positions matching TRBD1. The CDR3 extends over 16 amino acids. The germline V gene encodes CDR1 MDHEN and CDR2 SYDVKM. J gave up 0 bases and V 2 bases, and 7 bases lay outside the gene matches.